This T cell receptor (beta chain) was observed in a study of cytomegalovirus exposure and HLA in healthy donors. Findings and limits, study-wide: Published work reported that the classifier diagnosed cytomegalovirus status with high specificity and sensitivity.

V shed 5 bases, J shed 0 bases, and the junction held 4 bases outside the gene matches. This CDR3 region has 15 residues. Germline CDR1 and CDR2: LNHDA and SQIVND (reference sequence). Of note for this clone: Antigen: not known.

60 Vbeta and 13 Jbeta primers were used in PCR. Data came from immunoSEQ multiplex PCR; TCRdb stores just in-frame clones and leaves some out. The data contain around 130,000 clones, around 73% of them seen just once; the ten biggest clones take up about 2.6%. The sample was PBMCs. The TCR comes from a human donor in good health. The chain links TRBV19 to TRBJ1-1, with TRBD1 matching 9 bases. The CDR3 DNA follows: TGTGCCAGTAGTCGAAGGACAGGGGTGAACACTGAAGCTTTCTTT. It yields the protein CASSRRTGVNTEAFF.